The clone carrying this TCR beta chain was counted a single time. Its specificity is unknown. Total RNA extraction produced at least 5.5 micrograms (per sample) for the study. The authors ran a second PCR of about 7 to 11 cycles using a sample-barcoded 5' primer and a J-beta primer mix. TCRdb redid the calling of the 5' RACE reads with MiXCR, one entry per CDR3 protein. This sample has hundreds of thousands of distinct CDR3 sequences, with around two fifths found just once. The sample comes from a study of blood T cells in healthy people across ages. Study findings and constraints: Age brought a roughly linear fall in TCR beta diversity measured per million T cells.

This CDR3 contains 12 residues. The V end lost 7 bases, the J end lost 6 bases, and 12 bases lay between the germline ends. The chain combines TRBV12-3 or TRBV12-4 with TRBJ1-1, with a possible D match to TRBD1 (6 bases). This clonotype was sampled from a man aged 60 to 69 in good health. Sequenced sample: blood. The CDR3 nucleotides read TGTGCCAGCACCAGCCAGGGGTCTGAAGCTTTCTTT. It specifies CASTSQGSEAFF.